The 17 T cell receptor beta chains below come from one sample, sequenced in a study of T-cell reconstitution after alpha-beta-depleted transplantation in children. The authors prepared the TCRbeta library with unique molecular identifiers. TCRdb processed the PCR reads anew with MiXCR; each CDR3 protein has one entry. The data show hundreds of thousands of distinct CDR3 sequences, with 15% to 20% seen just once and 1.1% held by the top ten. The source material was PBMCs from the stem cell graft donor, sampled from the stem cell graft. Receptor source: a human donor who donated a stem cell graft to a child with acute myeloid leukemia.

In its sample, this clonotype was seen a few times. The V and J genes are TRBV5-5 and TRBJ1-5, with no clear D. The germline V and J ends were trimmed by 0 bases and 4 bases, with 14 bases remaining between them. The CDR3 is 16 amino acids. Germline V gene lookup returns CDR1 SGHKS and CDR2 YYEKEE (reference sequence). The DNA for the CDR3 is TGTGCCAGCAGCTTGGGAGGTGGGATCCTTAATCAGCCCCAGCATTTT. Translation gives CASSLGGGILNQPQHF. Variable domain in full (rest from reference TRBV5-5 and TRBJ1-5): DAGVTQSPTHLIKTRGQQVTLRCSPISGHKSVSWYQQVLGQGPQFIFQYYEKEERGRGNFPDRFSARQFPNYSSELNVNALLLGDSALYLCASSLGGGILNQPQHFGDGTRLSIL.

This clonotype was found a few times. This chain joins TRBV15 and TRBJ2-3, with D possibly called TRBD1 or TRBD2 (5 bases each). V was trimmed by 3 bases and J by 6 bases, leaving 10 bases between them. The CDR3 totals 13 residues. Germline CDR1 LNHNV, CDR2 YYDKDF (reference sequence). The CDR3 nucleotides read TGTGCCACCAGCAGGGGTGGGGGTGATACGCAGTATTTT. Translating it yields CATSRGGGDTQYF.

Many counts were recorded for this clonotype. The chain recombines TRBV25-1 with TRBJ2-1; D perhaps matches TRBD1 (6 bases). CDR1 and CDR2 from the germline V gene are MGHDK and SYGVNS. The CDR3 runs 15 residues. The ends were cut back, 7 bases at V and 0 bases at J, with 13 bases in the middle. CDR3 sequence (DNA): TGTGCCAGCAAGGACAGTTCCAGCTCCTACAATGAGCAGTTCTTC. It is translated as CASKDSSSSYNEQFF.

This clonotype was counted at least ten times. The CDR3 region has the DNA TGTGCCATCAGTGAGTCGATCTCCGAGCAGTTCTTC. Translation gives CAISESISEQFF. The rearrangement joins TRBV10-3 to TRBJ2-1; no clear D gene. From germline, CDR1 is ENHRY and CDR2 SYGVKD. V gave up 0 bases and J gave up 10 bases, with 7 bases separating them. CDR3 length: 12 residues.

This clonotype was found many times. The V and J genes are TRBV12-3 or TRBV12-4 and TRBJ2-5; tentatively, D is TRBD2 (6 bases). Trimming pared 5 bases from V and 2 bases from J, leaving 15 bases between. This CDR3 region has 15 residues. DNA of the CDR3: TGTGCCAGCAGTGCCGGAGGGACGCCTCAAGAGACCCAGTACTTC. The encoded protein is CASSAGGTPQETQYF.

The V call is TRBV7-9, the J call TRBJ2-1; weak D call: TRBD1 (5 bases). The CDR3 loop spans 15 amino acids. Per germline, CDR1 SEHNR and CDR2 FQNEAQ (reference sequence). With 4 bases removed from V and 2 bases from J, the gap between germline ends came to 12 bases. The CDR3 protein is CASSSGSNPYNEQFF. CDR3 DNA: TGTGCCAGCAGCTCAGGGTCTAACCCCTACAATGAGCAGTTCTTC.

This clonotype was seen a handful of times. The CDR3 here is CASTPFGSVLYTGELFF. In DNA form, the CDR3 reads TGTGCCAGCACTCCTTTTGGGAGCGTGCTTTACACCGGGGAGCTGTTTTTT. The chain joins TRBV7-8 to TRBJ2-2, with D tentatively TRBD2 (5 bases). V dropped 7 bases and J dropped 3 bases, with 21 bases sitting between them. Germline values: CDR1 SGHVS, CDR2 FQNEAQ. CDR3 length equals 17 residues.

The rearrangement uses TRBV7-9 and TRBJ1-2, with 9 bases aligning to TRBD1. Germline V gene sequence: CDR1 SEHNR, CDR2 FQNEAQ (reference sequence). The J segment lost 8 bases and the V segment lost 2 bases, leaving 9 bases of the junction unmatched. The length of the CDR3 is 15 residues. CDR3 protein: CASSLSPGQGSGYTF. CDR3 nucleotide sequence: TGTGCCAGCAGCTTATCCCCGGGACAGGGTTCCGGCTACACCTTC.

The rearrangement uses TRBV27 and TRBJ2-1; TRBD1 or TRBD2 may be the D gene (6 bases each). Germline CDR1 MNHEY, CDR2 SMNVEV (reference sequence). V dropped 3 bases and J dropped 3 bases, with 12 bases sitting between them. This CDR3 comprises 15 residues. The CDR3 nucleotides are TGTGCCAGCAGTTTGGCGGGACAAGACTACAATGAGCAGTTCTTC. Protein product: CASSLAGQDYNEQFF.

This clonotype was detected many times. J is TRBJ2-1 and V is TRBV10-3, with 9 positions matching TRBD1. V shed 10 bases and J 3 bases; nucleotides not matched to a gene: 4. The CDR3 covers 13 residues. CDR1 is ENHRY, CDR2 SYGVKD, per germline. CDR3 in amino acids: CATGQGNYNEQFF. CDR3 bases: TGTGCCACGGGACAGGGCAACTACAATGAGCAGTTCTTC.

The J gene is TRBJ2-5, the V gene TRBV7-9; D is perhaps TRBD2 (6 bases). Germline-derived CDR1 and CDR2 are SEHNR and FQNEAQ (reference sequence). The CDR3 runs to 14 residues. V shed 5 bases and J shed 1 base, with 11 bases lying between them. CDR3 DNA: TGTGCCAGCAGCCTGACTAGTTCCCAAGAGACCCAGTACTTC. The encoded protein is CASSLTSSQETQYF.

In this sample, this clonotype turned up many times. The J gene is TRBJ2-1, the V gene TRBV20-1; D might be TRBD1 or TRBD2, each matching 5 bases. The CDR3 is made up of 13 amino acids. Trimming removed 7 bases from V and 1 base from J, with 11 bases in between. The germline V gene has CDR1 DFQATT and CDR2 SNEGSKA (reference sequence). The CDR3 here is CSVPGPSYNEQFF. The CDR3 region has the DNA TGCAGTGTACCGGGACCATCCTACAATGAGCAGTTCTTC.

CDR3 nucleotides: TGTGCCACCAGCAGATCAGGGGGCAATCAGCCCCAGCATTTT. It codes for CATSRSGGNQPQHF. The rearrangement joins TRBV15 to TRBJ1-5, with D perhaps TRBD1 (6 bases). There are 14 residues in the CDR3. Germline V lookup: CDR1 LNHNV, CDR2 YYDKDF (reference sequence). Between the trimmed V and J ends, which lost 2 bases and 2 bases, there was a span of 7 bases.

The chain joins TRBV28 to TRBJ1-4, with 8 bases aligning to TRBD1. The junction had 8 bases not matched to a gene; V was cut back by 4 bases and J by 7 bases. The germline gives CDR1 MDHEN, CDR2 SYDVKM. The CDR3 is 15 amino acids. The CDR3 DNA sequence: TGTGCCAGCAGTTCAGGGGGCCTCGGGCGTGAAAAACTGTTTTTT. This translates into CASSSGGLGREKLFF.

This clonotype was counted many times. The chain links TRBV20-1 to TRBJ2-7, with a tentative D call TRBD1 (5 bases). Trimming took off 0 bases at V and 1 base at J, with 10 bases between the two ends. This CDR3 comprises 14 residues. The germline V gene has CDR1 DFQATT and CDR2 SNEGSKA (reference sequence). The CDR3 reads CSARDAGKSYEQYV. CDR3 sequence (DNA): TGCAGTGCTAGAGATGCAGGGAAATCCTACGAGCAGTACGTC.

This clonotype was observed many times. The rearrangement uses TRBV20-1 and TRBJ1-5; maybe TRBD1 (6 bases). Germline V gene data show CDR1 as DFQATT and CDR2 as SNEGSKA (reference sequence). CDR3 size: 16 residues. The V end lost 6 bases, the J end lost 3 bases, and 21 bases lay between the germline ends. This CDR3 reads CSAPTPYRAHNQPQHF. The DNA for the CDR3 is TGCAGTGCCCCAACACCATACAGGGCCCACAATCAGCCCCAGCATTTT.

The CDR3 nucleotides read TGTGCCAGCAGCTTCGGACAGGCGGGAGATACGCAGTATTTT. This codes for CASSFGQAGDTQYF. The rearrangement links TRBV7-9 to TRBJ2-3; TRBD1 matches 7 bases. Germline assignment: CDR1 SEHNR and CDR2 FQNEAQ (reference sequence). V trimming: 3 bases; J trimming: 5 bases; junction bases outside the gene matches: 5. The CDR3 has 14 amino acids.